Given below is one T cell receptor beta chain in context. As yet, its antigen is unknown. Compared with germline, one end of the junction differs, possibly owing to a read error. In the PCR, 60 Vbeta and 13 Jbeta primers were used. In the original processing: In a later analysis, about 12 million of approximately 86 million unique beta chains occurred in at least two donors. Sequenced by immunoSEQ multiplex PCR; TCRdb stores in-frame clones only, minus some. V and J calls and clone size are given by that table; D and trimming were obtained from the DNA. The top ten hold 1.9% of the sample, which has roughly 150,000 clones, approximately 80% seen once. This sample is part of a study of cytomegalovirus exposure and HLA in healthy donors. Across the study: Falling in the Caucasian-associated ancestry cluster were 80% to 85% of 398 genotyped donors. Study observations and caveats: An analysis that was carried out later associated 15,000 to 20,000 TCR beta sequences with HLA alleles at 0.05 false discovery rate.

Samples came from healthy bone marrow donors. Per the germline V gene, CDR1 is SGDLS and CDR2 is YYNGEE. This CDR3 is 15 amino acids long. V and J are TRBV9 and TRBJ2-3; D unclear. This sequence originates from a woman aged 18-29 years in good health and CMV-seronegative. The sample comprised PBMCs. DNA for the CDR3: TGTGCCAACAGCGTACAAAGTTCGGGCACAGATACGCAGTATTTT. Amino acid sequence: CANSVQSSGTDTQYF.